This TCR beta chain stems from a study of cytomegalovirus exposure and HLA in healthy donors. About the research overall: The Caucasian-associated ancestry cluster held over 80% of 300 to 500 genotyped donors. General study points: Testing in vitro showed a few CMV-associated chains specific for CMV antigens. Earlier analysis found most TCR beta V segments productive about 90% or about 30% of the time. According to the study, 160 or so TCR beta chains were cytomegalovirus-associated.

For this clone: Its antigen remains unidentified.

PCR involved 60 Vbeta and 13 Jbeta primers. Only in-frame clones appear in the TCRdb table, and some are missing; sequencing was by immunoSEQ multiplex PCR. Of some 110,000 clones in the sample, roughly four fifths are singletons; the top ten hold 1.6%. Trimming removed 7 bases from V and 9 bases from J, with 18 bases in between. This CDR3 has 13 residues. In germline, CDR1 is LNHDA, CDR2 SQIVND (reference sequence). The gene calls are TRBV19 and TRBJ1-1; no firm D call. The material sequenced was PBMCs. The receptor's source is a man aged 50-59 years in good health and CMV-seronegative. CDR3 residues: CASTTTGGLKAFF. CDR3 sequence (DNA): TGTGCCAGTACCACAACGGGAGGATTAAAAGCTTTCTTT. Using reference TRBV19 and TRBJ1-1 for the parts outside the CDR3, the full variable domain is DGGITQSPKYLFRKEGQNVTLSCEQNLNHDAMYWYRQDPGQGLRLIYYSQIVNDFQKGDIAEGYSVSREKKESFPLTVTSAQKNPTAFYLCASTTTGGLKAFFGQGTRLTVV.